This TCR beta chain was sequenced for a study of T cells in localized non-small cell lung cancer. General study results and limits: Among blood samples, higher T cell density accompanied longer overall survival.

Sequencing was performed with immunoSEQ multiplex PCR; in TCRdb, only in-frame clones are kept and a portion is missing. The table shows some 22,000 clones, with roughly 90% occurring only once. The CDR3 has 14 residues. Trimming shortened V by 4 bases and J by 2 bases, and 11 bases separated the two germline ends. The germline V gene has CDR1 MNHNS and CDR2 SASEGT. This clone was picked up one time. The target antigen is unknown. The input for sequencing was PBMCs, taken before any cancer treatment. The J gene is TRBJ2-5, the V gene TRBV6-1; no definite D call. The source of this sequence is a man aged 35-69 years with stage II lung adenocarcinoma. CDR3 in amino acids: CASSGTGLQETQYF. The CDR3 region has the DNA TGTGCCAGCAGTGGGACCGGGCTACAAGAGACCCAGTACTTC.